The T cell receptor beta chain described here comes from a study of shared clonotypes between healthy human individuals. Germline V gene sequence: CDR1 MDHEN, CDR2 SYDVKM. The CDR3 has 13 amino acids. The germline V and J ends were trimmed by 6 bases and 6 bases, with 15 bases remaining between them. Assay execution took place at the deep level. Authors' methods: Junction-only immunoSEQ data arrived without quality scores, meaning filtering differed. Assay: immunoSEQ multiplex PCR; the TCRdb copy retains only in-frame clones and omits some. V, J and clone size are taken as reported in that table, and D and trimming were inferred from the DNA itself. The sample holds about 490,000 clones, roughly 85% seen once.

The receptor was isolated from a woman between 35 and 50 years old in good health. Some clones in this sample may be carry-over from other donors' samples. Sequenced: PBMCs. The rearrangement uses TRBV28 and TRBJ2-7; D may correspond to TRBD1 or TRBD2 (5 bases each). Here the CDR3 DNA reads TGTGCCAGCAGCTCCGGGACCCCGGGCGAGCAGTACTTC. It translates to CASSSGTPGEQYF.